This is a list of T cell receptor beta chains from one sample in a study of graft-versus-host responses after intestinal transplantation. The protocol was immunoSEQ multiplex PCR, while the TCRdb copy is restricted to in-frame clones and leaves out a portion. The table shows tens of thousands of clones, with 92% occurring only once. The source material was bone marrow, sampled almost 750 days after intestinal transplantation. The receptors stem from a human patient who received an intestinal transplant, so some T cells may come from the graft donor. The CDR3 runs from the conserved cysteine through the conserved F or W. D genes are given only for firm matches. Clone size, where shown, is once, few, many, or a class for clones that have expanded.

TRBJ1-6 TRBV10-1 medium-sized 14 TRBD1 TGCGCCAGCAGTGAGGGACAGGGGGCTTCACCCCTCCACTTT CASSEGQGASPLHF
TRBJ2-5 TRBV7-2 once 13 . TGTGCCAGCAGCTATTCGACCGGCGAGACCCAGTACTTC CASSYSTGETQYF
TRBJ1-5 TRBV7-2 once 14 . TGTGCCAGCAGCTCAAACCGGGGCTATCAGCCCCAGCATTTT CASSSNRGYQPQHF
TRBJ2-5 TRBV7-3 once 12 . TGTGCCAGCAGCTCGGCCGCGGGTCCCCAGTACTTC CASSSAAGPQYF
TRBJ2-7 TRBV27 . 14 . TGTGCCAGCAGTTTGAGCTCCCGCCAATACGAGCAGTACTTC CASSLSSRQYEQYF
TRBJ2-5 TRBV7-3 once 13 . TGTGCCAGCAGCTCAGAGAAACAAGAGACCCAGTACTTC CASSSEKQETQYF
TRBJ1-2 TRBV6-1 . 13 . TGTGCCAGCACTCCGGACGGTAACTATGGCTACACCTTC CASTPDGNYGYTF
TRBJ2-3 TRBV29-1 few 11 . TGCAGCGGAGAAAGGGGAGATACGCAGTATTTT CSGERGDTQYF
TRBJ1-6 TRBV13 . 14 . TGTGCCAGCAGCCCTGGGGGCTCGGTTTCACCCCTCCACTTT CASSPGGSVSPLHF
TRBJ1-4 TRBV7-6 . 14 . TGTGCCAGCAGCCAAGGCAGCCACAATGAAAAACTGTTTTTT CASSQGSHNEKLFF
TRBJ2-7 TRBV27 . 15 TRBD1 TGTGCCAGCAGTGATTGGACAGGAGGTCTAAGGGAGCAGTACTTC CASSDWTGGLREQYF
TRBJ2-1 TRBV9 . 14 . TGTGCCAGCAGCGTGACGGGCAGGGAATATGAGCAGTTCTTC CASSVTGREYEQFF
TRBJ2-7 TRBV11-2 . 14 . TGTGCCAGCAGGCCACCGGGCATCTCCTACGAGCAGTACTTC CASRPPGISYEQYF
TRBJ1-1 TRBV6-5 . 12 . TGTGCCAGCAGTTTCAGAGGGACTGAAGCTTTCTTT CASSFRGTEAFF
TRBJ2-5 TRBV7-6 . 16 . TGTGCCAGCAGCTTCGGGACCCGGGGGTCACAAGAGACCCAGTACTTC CASSFGTRGSQETQYF
TRBJ1-1 TRBV7-9 large 11 . TGTGCCAGCAGCAGGACATTAGAAGCTTTCTTT CASSRTLEAFF
TRBJ1-5 TRBV4-1 . 16 . TGCGCCAGCAGCCAAGTAGGAGGGAGGAAAAATCAGCCCCAGCATTTT CASSQVGGRKNQPQHF
TRBJ2-7 TRBV28 . 13 . TGTGCCAGCAGTTTGGGACAAGACTACGAGCAGTACTTC CASSLGQDYEQYF
TRBJ2-7 TRBV29-1 . 13 TRBD2 TGCAGCGTTCGGCTAGCGGTTAACTACGAGCAGTACTTC CSVRLAVNYEQYF
TRBJ1-6 TRBV7-9 once 15 TRBD1 TGTGCCAGCAGTCCCCCGGGACAGATTAATTCACCCCTCCACTTT CASSPPGQINSPLHF
TRBJ1-5 TRBV6-5 . 12 . TGTGCCAGCGCGAGGGCCAATCAGCCCCAGCATTTT CASARANQPQHF
TRBJ2-3 TRBV28 . 15 TRBD2 TGTGCCAGCAGTGTCCCGGGACTAGCTGCAGATACGCAGTATTTT CASSVPGLAADTQYF
TRBJ1-2 TRBV6-6 medium-sized 14 . TGTGCCAGCAGTTACTCGGGACAAAACTATGGCTACACCTTC CASSYSGQNYGYTF
TRBJ2-1 TRBV13 . 15 TRBD1 TGTGCCAGCAGTTCCCGACAGGGGGTGAGGAATGAGCAGTTCTTC CASSSRQGVRNEQFF